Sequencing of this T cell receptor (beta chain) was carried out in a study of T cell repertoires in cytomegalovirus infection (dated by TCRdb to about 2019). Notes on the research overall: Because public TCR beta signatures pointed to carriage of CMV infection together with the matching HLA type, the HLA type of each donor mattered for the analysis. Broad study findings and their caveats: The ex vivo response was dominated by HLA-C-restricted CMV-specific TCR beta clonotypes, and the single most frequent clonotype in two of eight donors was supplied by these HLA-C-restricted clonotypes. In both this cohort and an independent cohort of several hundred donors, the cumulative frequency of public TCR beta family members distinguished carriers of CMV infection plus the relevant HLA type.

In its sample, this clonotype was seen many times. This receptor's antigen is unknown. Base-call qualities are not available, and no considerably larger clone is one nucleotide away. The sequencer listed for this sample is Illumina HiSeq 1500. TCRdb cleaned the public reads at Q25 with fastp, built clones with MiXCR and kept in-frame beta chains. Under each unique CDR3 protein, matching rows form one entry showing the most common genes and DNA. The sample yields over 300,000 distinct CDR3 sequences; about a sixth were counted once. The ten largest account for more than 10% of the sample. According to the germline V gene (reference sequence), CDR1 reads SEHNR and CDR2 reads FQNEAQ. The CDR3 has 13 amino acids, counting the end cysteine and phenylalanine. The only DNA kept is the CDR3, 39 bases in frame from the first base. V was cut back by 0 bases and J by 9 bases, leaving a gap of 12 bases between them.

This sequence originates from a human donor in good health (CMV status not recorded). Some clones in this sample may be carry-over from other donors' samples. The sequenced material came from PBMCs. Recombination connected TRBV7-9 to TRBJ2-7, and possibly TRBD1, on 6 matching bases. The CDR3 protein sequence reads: CASSLAPQGVQYF. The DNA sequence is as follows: TGTGCCAGCAGCTTAGCGCCACAGGGAGTGCAGTACTTC.